These 9 T cell receptor beta chains were sequenced from one sample in a study of cytotoxic CD8 clonotypes in ibrutinib-treated CLL. The table came from immunoSEQ multiplex PCR; TCRdb's copy has only in-frame clones and leaves some out. The data hold some 200,000 clones, with 70% to 75% observed a single time. Sample: PBMCs, taken after 12 months of ibrutinib treatment. The receptors here all came from a human donor with chronic lymphocytic leukemia.

The CDR3 reads CASSSGQGPTDTQYF. The CDR3 coding sequence is TGTGCCAGCAGCTCGGGACAGGGGCCCACAGATACGCAGTATTTT. The rearrangement joins TRBV5-5 to TRBJ2-3, with 10 bases that match TRBD1. After removal of 3 bases from V and 2 bases from J, the junction contained 3 bases not matched to a gene. The CDR3 contains 15 residues. CDR1 and CDR2 (germline): SGHKS, YYEKEE (reference sequence).

The V gene is TRBV29-1, the J gene TRBJ2-5; TRBD2 matches 14 bases. Germline CDR1 is SQVTM and CDR2 is ANQGSEA. Trimming at V came to 7 bases and at J to 5 bases, leaving 6 bases not matched to a gene. The length of the CDR3 is 14 residues. As DNA, the CDR3 is TGCAGCGCTGGGACTAGCGGGAGAGGGGAGACCCAGTACTTC. Its translation is CSAGTSGRGETQYF.

The chain combines TRBV7-9 with TRBJ1-6; a weak D match, TRBD1 (5 bases). Germline CDR1 SEHNR, CDR2 FQNEAQ (reference sequence). Between the trimmed V and J ends, which lost 1 base and 3 bases, there was a span of 13 bases. CDR3 length: 17 residues. In nucleotides, the CDR3 is TGTGCCAGCAGCTTAGGGTCGGGGGTGCGCTATAATTCACCCCTCCACTTT. This sequence encodes CASSLGSGVRYNSPLHF.

J is TRBJ2-2 and V is TRBV11-2; D is possibly TRBD1 (5 bases). This CDR3 comprises 14 residues. Germline V gene lookup returns CDR1 SGHAT and CDR2 FQNNGV. The V gene lost 3 bases and the J gene lost 6 bases, with 11 bases spanning the gap. CDR3 residues: CASSFTGQAGELFF. As DNA, the CDR3 is TGTGCCAGCAGCTTTACAGGTCAGGCCGGGGAGCTGTTTTTT.

The chain links TRBV5-1 to TRBJ2-2, with D unclear. The CDR3 runs to 15 residues. CDR1 and CDR2 from the germline V gene are SGHRS and YFSETQ. V was cut by 0 bases and J by 5 bases, with 11 bases left in between. CDR3 loop: CASSLALGLTGELFF. The CDR3 DNA reads TGCGCCAGCAGCTTGGCCCTGGGGTTAACCGGGGAGCTGTTTTTT.

The rearrangement joins TRBV19 to TRBJ1-2; D gene unclear. The CDR3 has 12 residues. V was trimmed by 3 bases and J by 2 bases, leaving 4 bases between them. Germline-derived CDR1 and CDR2 are LNHDA and SQIVND (reference sequence). The CDR3 loop is CASSMMNYGYTF. The CDR3 coding sequence is TGTGCCAGTAGTATGATGAACTATGGCTACACCTTC.

The gene calls are TRBV6-5 and TRBJ1-6, with D unresolved. Deletions cut 5 bases from V and 13 bases from J, with 21 bases between. The germline gives CDR1 MNHEY, CDR2 SVGAGI. The CDR3 consists of 15 residues. CDR3 sequence (DNA): TGTGCCAGCAGTACCCCCCGAGAACCATATAGGCCCCTCCACTTT. It is translated as CASSTPREPYRPLHF.

This clone was counted a single time. V and J are TRBV7-9 and TRBJ1-1; 8 positions agree with TRBD1. The germline gives CDR1 SEHNR, CDR2 FQNEAQ (reference sequence). The CDR3 has 16 amino acids. The trim removed 4 bases at V and 0 bases at J, leaving 7 bases unmatched. The CDR3 coding sequence is TGTGCCAGCAGCTCACTTAGGACAGGGATGAACACTGAAGCTTTCTTT. Translated, it gives CASSSLRTGMNTEAFF.

This clone was counted at least ten times. The chain's CDR3 is CASSYAGVQETQYF. CDR3 nucleotides: TGTGCCAGCAGTTACGCGGGGGTACAAGAGACCCAGTACTTC. V and J are TRBV6-5 and TRBJ2-5; 7 positions match TRBD2. Germline lookup yields CDR1 MNHEY and CDR2 SVGAGI. The CDR3 has 14 amino acids. V trimming: 2 bases; J trimming: 2 bases; junction bases outside the gene matches: 2.